This T cell receptor beta chain appears in the sequencing data of a study of T cells after yellow fever vaccination. This clonotype was detected many times. TCRdb reprocessed the 5' RACE reads with MiXCR, giving one entry per CDR3 protein. The data contain about 340,000 distinct CDR3 sequences, approximately 13% of them singletons. V was clipped by 5 bases and J by 5 bases; unmatched bases: 10. CDR3 length: 15 amino acids. The source of this sequence is a man aged 18 to 30 who received the YFV17D yellow fever vaccine. This rearrangement joins TRBV12-3 or TRBV12-4 to TRBJ1-2, with TRBD1 identical over 8 bases. Material: CD4+ T cells sorted from PBMCs, obtained 15 days after the yellow fever booster vaccination. For the CDR3, the DNA is TGTGCCAGCAGTCCTTGGACAGGGACTAGGTATGGCTACACCTTC. It translates to CASSPWTGTRYGYTF.